This TCR beta chain was identified during a study of blood T cell repertoires in COVID-19. Study context: Samples taken during acute and convalescent COVID-19 were collected in the United States, Italy and Spain.

Per the original methods: Scientists estimated how many nucleated cells there were by amplifying reference gene primers. Repertoires were generated with immunoSEQ multiplex PCR, while TCRdb's copy carries only in-frame clones and drops some. V and J calls and clone size are given by that table; D and trimming were obtained from the DNA. This table has tens of thousands of clones, 91% appearing once. Trimming left V 3 bases short and J 4 bases short, with 6 bases between. Germline CDR1 is LGHDT and CDR2 is YNNKEL (reference sequence). The CDR3 length is 12 residues. Sequenced material: peripheral blood. This chain uses TRBV3-1 (or the pseudogene TRBV3-2) with TRBJ1-2, with no clear D. This clonotype was obtained from a woman in her 30s in a cohort sampled during active COVID-19. CDR3 amino acids: CASSQSFYGYTF. DNA of the CDR3: TGTGCCAGCAGCCAGAGCTTCTATGGCTACACCTTC.